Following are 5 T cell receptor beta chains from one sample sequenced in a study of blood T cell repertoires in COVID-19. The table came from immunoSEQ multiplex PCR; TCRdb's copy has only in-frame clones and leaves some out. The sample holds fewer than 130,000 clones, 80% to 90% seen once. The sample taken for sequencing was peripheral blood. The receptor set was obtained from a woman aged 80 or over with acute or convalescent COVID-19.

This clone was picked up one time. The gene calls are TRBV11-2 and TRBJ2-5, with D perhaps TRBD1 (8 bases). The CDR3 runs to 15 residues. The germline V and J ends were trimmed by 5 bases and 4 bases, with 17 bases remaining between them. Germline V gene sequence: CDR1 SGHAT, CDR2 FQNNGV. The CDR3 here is CASSPAQGGLETQYF. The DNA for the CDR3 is TGTGCCAGCAGCCCCGCACAGGGGGGGTTAGAGACCCAGTACTTC.

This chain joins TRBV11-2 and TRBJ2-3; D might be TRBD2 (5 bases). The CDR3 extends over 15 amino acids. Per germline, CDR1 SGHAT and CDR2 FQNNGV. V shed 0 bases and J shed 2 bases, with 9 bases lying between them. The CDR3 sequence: CASSLDSRATDTQYF. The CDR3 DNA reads TGTGCCAGCAGCTTAGATTCGAGGGCCACAGATACGCAGTATTTT.

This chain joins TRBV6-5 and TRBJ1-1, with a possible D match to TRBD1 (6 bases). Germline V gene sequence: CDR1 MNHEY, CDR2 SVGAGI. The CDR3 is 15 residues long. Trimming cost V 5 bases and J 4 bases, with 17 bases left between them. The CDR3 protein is CASSPQGIDVTEAFF. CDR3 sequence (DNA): TGTGCCAGCAGTCCCCAGGGGATTGACGTCACTGAAGCTTTCTTT.

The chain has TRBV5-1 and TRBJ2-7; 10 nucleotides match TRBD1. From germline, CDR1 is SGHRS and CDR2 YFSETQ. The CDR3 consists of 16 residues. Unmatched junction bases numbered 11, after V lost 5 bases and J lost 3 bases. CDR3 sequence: CASRPPPGTGDYEQYF. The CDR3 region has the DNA TGCGCCAGCAGGCCCCCACCCGGGACAGGGGACTACGAGCAGTACTTC.

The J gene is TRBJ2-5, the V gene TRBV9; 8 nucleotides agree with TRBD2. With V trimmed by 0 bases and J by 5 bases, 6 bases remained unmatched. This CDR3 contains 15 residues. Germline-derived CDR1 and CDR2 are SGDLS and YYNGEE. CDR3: CASSVDGGAMETQYF. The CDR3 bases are TGTGCCAGCAGCGTAGACGGGGGGGCCATGGAGACCCAGTACTTC. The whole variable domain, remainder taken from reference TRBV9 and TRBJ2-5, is DSGVTQTPKHLITATGQRVTLRCSPRSGDLSVYWYQQSLDQGLQFLIQYYNGEERAKGNILERFSAQQFPDLHSELNLSSLELGDSALYFCASSVDGGAMETQYFGPGTRLLVL.